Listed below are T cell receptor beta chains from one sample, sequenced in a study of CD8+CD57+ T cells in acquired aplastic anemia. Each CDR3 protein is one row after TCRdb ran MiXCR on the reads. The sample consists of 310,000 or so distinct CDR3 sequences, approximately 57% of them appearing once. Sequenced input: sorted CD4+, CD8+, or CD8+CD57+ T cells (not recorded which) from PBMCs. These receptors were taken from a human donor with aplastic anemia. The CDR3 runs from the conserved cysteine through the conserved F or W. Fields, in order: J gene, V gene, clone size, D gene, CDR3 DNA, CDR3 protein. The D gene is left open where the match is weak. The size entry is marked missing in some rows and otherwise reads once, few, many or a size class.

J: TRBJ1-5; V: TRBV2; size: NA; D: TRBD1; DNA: TGTGCCAGCAGAGAACGACAGGGACTAAGCAGTCAGCCCCAACATTTT; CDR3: CASRERQGLSSQPQHF
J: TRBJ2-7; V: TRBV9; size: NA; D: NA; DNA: TGTGCCAGCAGCGAGGGACATGGCTGGGGGGAGCAGTACTTC; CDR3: CASSEGHGWGEQYF
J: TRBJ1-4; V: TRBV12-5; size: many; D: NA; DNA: TGTGCTAGTGGTCGGGTCGGGGGTTCAACTAATGAAAAACTGTTTTTT; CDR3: CASGRVGGSTNEKLFF
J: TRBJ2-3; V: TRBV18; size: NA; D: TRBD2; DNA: TGTGCCAGCTCGACCCCCGGGAGGGGTACAGATACGCAGTATTTT; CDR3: CASSTPGRGTDTQYF
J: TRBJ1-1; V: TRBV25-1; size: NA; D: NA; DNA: TGTGCCAGCAGTGAAAATCATAGGGCAGAGAACACTGAAGCTTTCTTT; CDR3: CASSENHRAENTEAFF
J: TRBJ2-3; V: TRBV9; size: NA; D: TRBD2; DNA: TGTGCCAGCAGCCAAGGAACGGGACTAGCGGGAGGAAGGACAGATACGCAGTATTTT; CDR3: CASSQGTGLAGGRTDTQYF
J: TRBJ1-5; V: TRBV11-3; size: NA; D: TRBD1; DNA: TGTGCCAGCAGCTCAGGCGGGACAGCCCAAGAGACCCAGCATTTT; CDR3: CASSSGGTAQETQHF
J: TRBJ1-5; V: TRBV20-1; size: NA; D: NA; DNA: TGCAGTGCTAGCAGGGATAGCAATCAGCCCCAGCATTTT; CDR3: CSASRDSNQPQHF
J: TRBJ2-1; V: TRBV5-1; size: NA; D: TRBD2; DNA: TGCGCCAGCAGCGTTCAGCGGGAGGGCCACAATGAGCAGTTCTTC; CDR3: CASSVQREGHNEQFF
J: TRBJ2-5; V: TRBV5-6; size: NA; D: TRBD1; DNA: TGTGCCAGCAGCTGGGACAGGGGAGGAGAGACCCAGTACTTC; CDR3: CASSWDRGGETQYF
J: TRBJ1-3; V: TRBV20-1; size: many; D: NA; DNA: TGCAGTGCTAGAGCGAGGCAGCTTGGAAACACCATATATTTT; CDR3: CSARARQLGNTIYF
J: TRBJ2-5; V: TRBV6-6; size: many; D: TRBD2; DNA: TGTGCCGGCGCGGCGGGGGGGGAAGAGACCCAGTACTTC; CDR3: CAGAAGGEETQYF
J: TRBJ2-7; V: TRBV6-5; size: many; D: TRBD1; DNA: TGTGCCAGCAGTTACTCCTACAGGGGTATCAACGAGCAGTACTTC; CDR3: CASSYSYRGINEQYF
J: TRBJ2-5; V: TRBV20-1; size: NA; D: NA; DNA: TGCAGTGCTGCCTCAGGGGGGGAGACCCAGTACTTC; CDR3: CSAASGGETQYF
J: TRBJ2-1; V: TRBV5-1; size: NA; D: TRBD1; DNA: TGCGCCAGCAGCTGGGGGACAGCTGACAATGAGCAGTTCTTC; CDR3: CASSWGTADNEQFF
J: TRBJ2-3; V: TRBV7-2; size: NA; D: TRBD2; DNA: TGTGCCAGCAGCTCTAGCGGGAGGGCCGGTCCGCAGTATTTT; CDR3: CASSSSGRAGPQYF
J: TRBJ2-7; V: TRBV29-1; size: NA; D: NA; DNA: TGCAGTGCCGTTTACGGGGGCGGCGAGCAGTACTTC; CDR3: CSAVYGGGEQYF
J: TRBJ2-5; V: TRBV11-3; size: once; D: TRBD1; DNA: TGTGCCAGCAGCTTGACTGGGACAGGGAACCAAGAGACCCAGTACTTC; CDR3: CASSLTGTGNQETQYF
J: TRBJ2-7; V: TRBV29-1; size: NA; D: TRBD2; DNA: TGCAGCTCACCCACAAGGACTAGCGGGGGGGACGAGCAGTACTTC; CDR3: CSSPTRTSGGDEQYF
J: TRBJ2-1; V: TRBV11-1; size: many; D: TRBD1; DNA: TGTGCCAGCAGCACGAGACCGGGACAGGGCTCCTACAATGAGCAGTTCTTC; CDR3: CASSTRPGQGSYNEQFF
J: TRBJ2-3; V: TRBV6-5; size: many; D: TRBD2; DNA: TGTGCCAGCAGTTACTCGGGGGGACTAGCCACAGATACGCAGTATTTT; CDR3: CASSYSGGLATDTQYF
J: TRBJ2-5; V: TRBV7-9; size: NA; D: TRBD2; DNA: TGTGCCAGCAGCTTATCAGCGGGGGGCGGAGAGACCCAGTACTTC; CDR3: CASSLSAGGGETQYF
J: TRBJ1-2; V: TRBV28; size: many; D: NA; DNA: TGTGCCAGCAGCCTGACGGACGCTAACTATGGCTACACCTTC; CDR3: CASSLTDANYGYTF
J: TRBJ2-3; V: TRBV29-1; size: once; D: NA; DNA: TGCAGCGTTTGGTCAGCCCTTCTCACAGATACGCAGTATTTT; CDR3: CSVWSALLTDTQYF
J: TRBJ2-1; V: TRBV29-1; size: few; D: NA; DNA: TGCAGCGCGGGAGAGGTGGATGACAATGAGCAGTTCTTC; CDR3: CSAGEVDDNEQFF
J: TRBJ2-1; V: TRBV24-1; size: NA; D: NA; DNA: TGTGCCACCAGTGATTTAGACGGGAGTCTGCCCGAGCAGTTCTTC; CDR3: CATSDLDGSLPEQFF
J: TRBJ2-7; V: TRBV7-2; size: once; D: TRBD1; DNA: TGTGCCAGCAGCTTAGGCGGACAGGCCGGCAGCAAGCAGTACTTC; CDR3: CASSLGGQAGSKQYF
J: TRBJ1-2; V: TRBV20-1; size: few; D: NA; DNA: TGCAGTGCTGTGACCCAGAGTGGGGGCTACACCTTC; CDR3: CSAVTQSGGYTF
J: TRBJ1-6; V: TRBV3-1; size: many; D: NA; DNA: TGTGCCAGCAGCCAGGGGACGGTTCGATATAATTCACCCCTCCACTTT; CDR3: CASSQGTVRYNSPLHF
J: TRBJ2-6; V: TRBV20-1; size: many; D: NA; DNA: TGCAGTGCTAGTGGACATAGTATCTCTGGGGCCAACGTCCTGACTTTC; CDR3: CSASGHSISGANVLTF
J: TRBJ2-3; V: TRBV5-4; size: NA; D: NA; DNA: TGTGCCAGCAGCTTTTCCCCCGGTGTCACAGATACGCAGTATTTT; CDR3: CASSFSPGVTDTQYF
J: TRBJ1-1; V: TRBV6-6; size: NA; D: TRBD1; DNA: TGTGCCAGCAGTGGAGGGGACAGCATGACCACTGAAGCTTTCTTT; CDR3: CASSGGDSMTTEAFF
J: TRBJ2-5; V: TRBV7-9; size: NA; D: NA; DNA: TGTGCCAGCAGCCGTTGGTCCGGGGGCCGGTTAGAGACCCAGTACTTC; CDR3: CASSRWSGGRLETQYF
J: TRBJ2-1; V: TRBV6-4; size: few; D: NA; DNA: TGTGCCAGCAGTTCGAGGGGAGGTGAGCAGTTCTTC; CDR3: CASSSRGGEQFF
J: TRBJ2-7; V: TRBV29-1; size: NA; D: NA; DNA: TGCAGCGTTGACGGGGCGTTAAGAGGACAGATCTACGAGCAGTACTTC; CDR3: CSVDGALRGQIYEQYF
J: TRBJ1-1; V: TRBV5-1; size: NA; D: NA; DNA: TGCGCCAGCAGCTTCCCGGAAAGCACTGAAGCTTTCTTT; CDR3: CASSFPESTEAFF
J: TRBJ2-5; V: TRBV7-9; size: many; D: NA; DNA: TGTGCCAGCAGCCAGGGAGGTATCCAAGAGACCCAGTACTTC; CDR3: CASSQGGIQETQYF
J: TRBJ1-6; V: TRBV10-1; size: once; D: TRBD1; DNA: TGCGCCAGCAGCCAAGGACAGGGGATTTCACCCCTCCACTTT; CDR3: CASSQGQGISPLHF
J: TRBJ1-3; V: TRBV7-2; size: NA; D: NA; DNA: TGTGCCAGCAGCCGCAGGAGCTCTGGAAACACCATATATTTT; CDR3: CASSRRSSGNTIYF
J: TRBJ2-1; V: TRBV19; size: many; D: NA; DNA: TGTGCCAGTACCCCTTCCCCCCAGGAGCAGTTCTTC; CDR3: CASTPSPQEQFF
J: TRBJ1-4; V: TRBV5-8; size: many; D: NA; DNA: TGTGCCAGCAGCTTGGAGGGTCCAGCTCAAGAAAAACTGTTTTTT; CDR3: CASSLEGPAQEKLFF
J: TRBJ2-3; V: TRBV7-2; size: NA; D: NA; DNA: TGTGCCAGCAGCCGCGAGGACCTGAGCTACGAGCAGTATTTT; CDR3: CASSREDLSYEQYF
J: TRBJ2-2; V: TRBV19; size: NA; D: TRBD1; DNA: TGTGCCAGCAGTTCATCCTGGACAGGGGGCAATGACGGGGAGCTGTTTTTT; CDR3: CASSSSWTGGNDGELFF
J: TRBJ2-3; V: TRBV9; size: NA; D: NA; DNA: TGTGCCAGCAGCGTAGCCCCGGGACGGGAGCAGTATTTT; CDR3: CASSVAPGREQYF
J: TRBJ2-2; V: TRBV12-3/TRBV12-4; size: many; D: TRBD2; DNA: TGTGCCAGCAGCCTCAGCGGGGCCGGGGAGCTGTTTTTT; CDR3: CASSLSGAGELFF
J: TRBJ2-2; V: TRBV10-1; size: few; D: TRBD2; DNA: TGCGCCAGCAGTGTGGCTAGCGGATCGAACACCGGGGAGCTGTTTTTT; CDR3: CASSVASGSNTGELFF
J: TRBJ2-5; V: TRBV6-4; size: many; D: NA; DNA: TGTGCCAGCAGTGAGATAGGTGGGGCGGCCCAGTACTTC; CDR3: CASSEIGGAAQYF
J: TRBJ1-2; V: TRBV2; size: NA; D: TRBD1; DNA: TGTGCCAGCAGTGAAGGGACAGGCATCACCTTC; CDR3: CASSEGTGITF
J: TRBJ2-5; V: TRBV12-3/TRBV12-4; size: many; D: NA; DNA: TGTGCCAGCAGCTTGAATGTGCGGGAGACCCAGTACTTC; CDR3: CASSLNVRETQYF
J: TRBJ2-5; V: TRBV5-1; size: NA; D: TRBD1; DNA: TGCGCCAGCAGCAGATTGACAGGGATGGGGGAGACCCAGTACTTC; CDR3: CASSRLTGMGETQYF
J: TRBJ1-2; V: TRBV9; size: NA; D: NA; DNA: TGTGCCAGCAGCGCCCGACAAGGGCGGAACTATGGCTACACCTTC; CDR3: CASSARQGRNYGYTF